The clone carrying this T cell receptor beta chain occurred a few times. Its antigen is undetermined. V shed 4 bases, J shed 2 bases, and the junction held 8 bases outside the gene matches. The length of the CDR3 is 15 residues. Germline CDR1 and CDR2: SEHNR and FQNEAQ (reference sequence). Via MiXCR, TCRdb re-called the reads, giving one row per CDR3 protein. The data hold approximately 1,000,000 distinct CDR3 sequences, with 25% to 40% observed a single time. The data were obtained in a study of T cell repertoires in cytomegalovirus infection. Study context: Researchers turned to recently identified HLA-C-restricted CMV epitopes as well as well-studied HLA-B-restricted ones. Matching HLA type, along with CMV infection, was indicated by public TCR beta signatures. The study, taken as a whole, reports: HLA-C-restricted CMV-specific TCR beta clonotypes prevailed in the ex vivo response.

Specimen: cultured CD8+ T cells from PBMCs, collected from culture after CMV antigen stimulation. The sequence was collected from a human donor in good health (CMV status not recorded). Some clones in this sample may be carry-over from other donors' samples. V usage is TRBV7-9 and J usage is TRBJ2-7; the match to TRBD1 covers 7 bases. Here the CDR3 reads CASSSTGVSTYEQYF. DNA of the CDR3: TGTGCCAGCAGCTCCACAGGGGTCAGTACCTACGAGCAGTACTTC. The full variable domain, rest sourced from reference TRBV7-9 and TRBJ2-7, is DTGVSQNPRHKITKRGQNVTFRCDPISEHNRLYWYRQTLGQGPEFLTYFQNEAQLEKSRLLSDRFSAERPKGSFSTLEIQRTEQGDSAMYLCASSSTGVSTYEQYFGPGTRLTVT.